The 3 T cell receptor beta chains listed next were all sequenced from one sample in a study of regulatory T cells in long-lasting Graves disease. According to the study, TCR beta libraries were built with iRepertoire HTBI primers and CDR3-region Arm-PCR. TCRdb recomputed calls from the multiplex PCR reads with MiXCR, one row per CDR3 protein. The table includes 350,000 to 500,000 distinct CDR3 sequences, about 21% detected once. The time point: persistent/refractory GD, antithyroid drugs over 5 years with positive TRAb. Isolated PBMC RNA provided the starting material for the TCR library. Material: peripheral blood mononuclear cells (PBMCs), obtained when the disease was refractory, from a patient treated with antithyroid drugs. Receptors originate from a female donor with Graves disease.

The chain has TRBV12-3 or TRBV12-4 and TRBJ2-2, with 11 bases lining up with TRBD1. CDR3 length: 15 residues. V trimming: 5 bases; J trimming: 4 bases; junction bases outside the gene matches: 3. The CDR3: CASSGTGGSTGELFF. The CDR3 coding sequence is TGTGCCAGCAGTGGGACAGGGGGGAGCACCGGGGAGCTGTTTTTT.

V usage is TRBV15 and J usage is TRBJ2-7; the D is unclear. This CDR3 is 12 amino acids long. Germline V gives CDR1 LNHNV, CDR2 YYDKDF (reference sequence). V was clipped by 4 bases and J by 4 bases, with 8 bases between them. CDR3 sequence: CATSTFGYEQYF. The CDR3 DNA reads TGTGCCACCAGCACCTTTGGGTACGAGCAGTACTTC.

This clonotype has a handful of counts. The CDR3 DNA is TGTGCCAGCAGTCTACTGACAGGGGGCAATGAGCAGTTCTTC. It translates to CASSLLTGGNEQFF. The J gene is TRBJ2-1, the V gene TRBV28; 9 positions match TRBD1. The CDR3 spans 14 residues. CDR1 MDHEN and CDR2 SYDVKM come from the germline V gene. The V gene end was trimmed by 5 bases and the J gene end by 6 bases; junction bases not matched to a gene: 5.